This passage covers 5 T cell receptor beta chains from one sample sequenced in a study of molecular identifiers for immune sequencing clone quantification. TCRdb used MiXCR to reprocess the PCR reads, holding one entry per CDR3 protein. The sample consists of under 800,000 distinct CDR3 sequences, about 25% of them appearing once. The material sequenced was naive CD8+ T cells from blood, with Jurkat cell RNA spiked in. This sample's subset: FACS-sorted CD8+CD4-CCR7+CD45RA+ naive T cells. Receptors originate from a human donor in good health. Some libraries in this study had Jurkat cell RNA spiked in.

On this clonotype: At one end, the junction sequence differs from germline, possibly due to a read error. The chain has TRBV28 and TRBJ2-7; D tentatively fits TRBD1 or TRBD2 (5 bases each). CDR3 length equals 16 residues. Germline assignment: CDR1 MDHEN and CDR2 SYDVKM. CDR3 sequence reads: CASSLLFSRGSYERYF. The CDR3, as DNA: TGTGCCAGCAGTTTATTGTTCTCGAGGGGCTCCTACGAGCGGTACTTC.

The V gene is TRBV24-1, the J gene TRBJ2-7, with TRBD2 identical over 11 bases. Germline assignment: CDR1 KGHDR and CDR2 SFDVKD. Germline trimming cut 4 bases from V and 0 bases from J; bases unmatched to any gene: 4. The CDR3 loop spans 16 amino acids. In nucleotides, the CDR3 is TGTGCCACCAGTGAATCCGGGACTAGCGGCTCCTACGAGCAGTACTTC. Encoded protein: CATSESGTSGSYEQYF.

This clonotype was observed many times. V gene TRBV20-1 combines with J gene TRBJ2-3; D might be TRBD2 (7 bases). This CDR3 comprises 14 residues. Looked up from germline, CDR1 is DFQATT and CDR2 is SNEGSKA (reference sequence). V lost 6 bases, J lost 2 bases, and 15 bases lay in between. CDR3 sequence (DNA): TGCAGTGCCAGGGGCCGGGAGGCCACAGATACGCAGTATTTT. It specifies CSARGREATDTQYF.

The J gene is TRBJ2-2, the V gene TRBV3-1; TRBD2 aligns across 8 bases. V was clipped by 0 bases and J by 3 bases; unmatched bases: 6. Germline V CDR1 and CDR2: LGHDT, YNNKEL (reference sequence). The CDR3 loop spans 17 amino acids. This CDR3 reads CASSQDGQRGYTGELFF. DNA of the CDR3: TGTGCCAGCAGCCAAGATGGACAGCGGGGGTACACCGGGGAGCTGTTTTTT. Supplemented by reference TRBV3-1 and TRBJ2-2, the full variable domain reads DTAVSQTPKYLVTQMGNDKSIKCEQNLGHDTMYWYKQDSKKFLKIMFSYNNKELIINETVPNRFSPKSPDKAHLNLHINSLELGDSAVYFCASSQDGQRGYTGELFFGEGSRLTVL.

In the case of this clonotype: This clone may be a read error of a much larger clone one base away. J is TRBJ2-2 and V is TRBV29-1; no firm D call. Trimming took off 6 bases at V and 4 bases at J, with 9 bases between the two ends. This CDR3 region has 12 residues. Looked up from germline, CDR1 is SQVTM and CDR2 is ANQGSEA. The CDR3: CSVRPCTGELFF. CDR3 DNA: TGCAGCGTCAGGCCGTGCACCGGGGAGCTGTTTTTT.